What follows are 5 T cell receptor beta chains derived from one specimen sequenced in a study of blood T cell repertoires in COVID-19. Here immunoSEQ multiplex PCR was the method, and the copy in TCRdb shows in-frame clones only, minus some. The sample consists of 150,000 or so clones, approximately 83% of them appearing once. The material sequenced was peripheral blood. All receptors derive from a woman aged 55 to 70 with COVID-19, enrolled during active disease.

This chain uses TRBV5-6 with TRBJ1-5; possibly TRBD1 for D (5 bases). The CDR3 runs 15 residues. Trimming stripped 0 bases from V and 4 bases from J, with 11 bases between. Germline loops: CDR1 SGHDT, CDR2 YYEEEE. The CDR3 here is CASSLGLGGNQPQHF. CDR3 DNA: TGTGCCAGCAGCTTGGGTTTGGGGGGGAATCAGCCCCAGCATTTT.

This clone was detected only once. The V and J genes are TRBV6-5 and TRBJ2-7; tentative D call: TRBD2 (6 bases). Germline-derived CDR1 and CDR2 are MNHEY and SVGAGI. With 5 bases removed from V and 1 base from J, the gap between germline ends came to 9 bases. The CDR3 consists of 13 residues. The CDR3 protein is CASSRRGSYEQYV. DNA for the CDR3: TGTGCCAGCAGTAGACGGGGGTCCTACGAGCAGTACGTC.

The V gene is TRBV6-1, the J gene TRBJ2-2, with D maybe TRBD1 (6 bases). CDR1 and CDR2 from the germline V gene are MNHNS and SASEGT. The CDR3 covers 16 residues. The V gene lost 0 bases and the J gene lost 0 bases, with 8 bases spanning the gap. This CDR3 is CASSEAGGANTGELFF. The DNA of the CDR3 is TGTGCCAGCAGTGAAGCAGGGGGAGCGAACACCGGGGAGCTGTTTTTT.

V and J are TRBV19 and TRBJ2-5; the D gene is possibly TRBD2 (5 bases). Germline V CDR1 and CDR2: LNHDA, SQIVND (reference sequence). The CDR3 spans 14 residues. V lost 1 base, J lost 8 bases, and 14 bases lay in between. The CDR3 region is CASSIGASGGTQYF. The CDR3 nucleotides read TGTGCCAGTAGTATAGGTGCCTCCGGAGGAACCCAGTACTTC. Drawing the rest from reference TRBV19 and TRBJ2-5, the complete variable domain is DGGITQSPKYLFRKEGQNVTLSCEQNLNHDAMYWYRQDPGQGLRLIYYSQIVNDFQKGDIAEGYSVSREKKESFPLTVTSAQKNPTAFYLCASSIGASGGTQYFGPGTRLLVL.

This CDR3 is CATSISQTGTGEQYV. Written as DNA, the CDR3 is TGTGCCACCAGCATCTCCCAGACAGGGACCGGCGAGCAGTACGTC. The chain has TRBV15 and TRBJ2-7, with 7 bases matching TRBD1. The ends lost 4 bases at V and 6 bases at J; junction bases unmatched: 12. Germline assignment: CDR1 LNHNV and CDR2 YYDKDF (reference sequence). CDR3 length: 15 amino acids.